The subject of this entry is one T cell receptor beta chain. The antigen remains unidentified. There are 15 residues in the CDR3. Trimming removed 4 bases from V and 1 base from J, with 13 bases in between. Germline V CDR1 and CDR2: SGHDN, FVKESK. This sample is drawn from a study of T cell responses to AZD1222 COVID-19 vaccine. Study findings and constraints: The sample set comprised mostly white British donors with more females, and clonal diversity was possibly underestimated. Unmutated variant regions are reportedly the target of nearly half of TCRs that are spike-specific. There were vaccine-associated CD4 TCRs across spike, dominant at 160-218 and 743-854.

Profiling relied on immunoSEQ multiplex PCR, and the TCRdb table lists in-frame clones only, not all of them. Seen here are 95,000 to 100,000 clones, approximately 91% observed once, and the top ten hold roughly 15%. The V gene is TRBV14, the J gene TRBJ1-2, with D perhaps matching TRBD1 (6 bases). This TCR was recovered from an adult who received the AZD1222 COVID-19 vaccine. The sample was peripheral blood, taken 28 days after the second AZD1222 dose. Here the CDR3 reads CASSPGQTFNYGYTF. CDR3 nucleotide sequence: TGTGCCAGCAGCCCCGGACAGACGTTTAACTATGGCTACACCTTC.